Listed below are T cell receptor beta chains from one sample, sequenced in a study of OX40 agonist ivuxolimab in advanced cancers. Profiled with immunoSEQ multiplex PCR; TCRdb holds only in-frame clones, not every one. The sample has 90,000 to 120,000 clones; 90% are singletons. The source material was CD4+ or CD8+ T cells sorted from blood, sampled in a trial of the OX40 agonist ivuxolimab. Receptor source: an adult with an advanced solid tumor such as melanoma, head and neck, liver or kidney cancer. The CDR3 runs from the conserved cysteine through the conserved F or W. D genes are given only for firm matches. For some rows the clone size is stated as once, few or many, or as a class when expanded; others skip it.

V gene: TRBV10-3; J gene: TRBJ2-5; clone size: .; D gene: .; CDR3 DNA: TGTGCCATCAGTGATCTCACTCTAAGGGGAGAGACCCAGTACTTC; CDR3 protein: CAISDLTLRGETQYF
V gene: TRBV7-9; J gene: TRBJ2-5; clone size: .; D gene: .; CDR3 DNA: TGTGCCAGCAGCTTAGGCGAACACATTTGGGAGGAGACCCAGTACTTC; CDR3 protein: CASSLGEHIWEETQYF
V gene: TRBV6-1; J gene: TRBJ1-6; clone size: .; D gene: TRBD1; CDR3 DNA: TGTGCCAGCAGTGACGGGACAGGGGTTTCACCCCTCCACTTT; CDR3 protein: CASSDGTGVSPLHF
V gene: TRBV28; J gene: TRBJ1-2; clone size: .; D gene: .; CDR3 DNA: TGTGCCAGCAGTTTAAGCAGATATGGCTACACCTTC; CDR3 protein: CASSLSRYGYTF
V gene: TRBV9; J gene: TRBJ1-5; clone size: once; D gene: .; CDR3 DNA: TGTGCCAGCAGCGTAGTTCCCTCCGGCCAGCCCCAGCATTTT; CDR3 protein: CASSVVPSGQPQHF
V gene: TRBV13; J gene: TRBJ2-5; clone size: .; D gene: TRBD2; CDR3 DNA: TGTGCCAGCAGCCCCTCGGGACTAGCTGCTGAGACCCAGTACTTC; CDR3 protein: CASSPSGLAAETQYF
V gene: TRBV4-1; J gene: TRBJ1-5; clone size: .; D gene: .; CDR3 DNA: TGCGCCAGCAGCCAAGTGCATCGGGGTGCGAATAATCAGCCCCAGCATTTT; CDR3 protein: CASSQVHRGANNQPQHF
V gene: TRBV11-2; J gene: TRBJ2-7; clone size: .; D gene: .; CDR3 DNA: TGTGCCAGCAGCTTAACGGATGGTCTAGAATCCTACGAGCAGTACTTC; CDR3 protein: CASSLTDGLESYEQYF
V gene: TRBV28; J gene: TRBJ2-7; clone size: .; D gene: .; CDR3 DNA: TGTGCCACCCAACAGTTTACTAACGAGCAGTACTTC; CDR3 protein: CATQQFTNEQYF
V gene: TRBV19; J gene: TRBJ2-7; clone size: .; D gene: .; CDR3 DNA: TGTGCCAGTAGTGAGGTAGCGGTACCCTACGAGCAGTACTTC; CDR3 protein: CASSEVAVPYEQYF
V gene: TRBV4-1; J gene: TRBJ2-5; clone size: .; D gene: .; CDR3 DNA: TGCGCCAGCAGCCAAGATGTGCAGATCGCAGAGACCCAGTACTTC; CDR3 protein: CASSQDVQIAETQYF
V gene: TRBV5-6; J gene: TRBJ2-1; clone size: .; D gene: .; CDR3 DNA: TGTGCCAGCAGCTTGGTAGCGGTTTATGAGCAGTTCTTC; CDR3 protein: CASSLVAVYEQFF
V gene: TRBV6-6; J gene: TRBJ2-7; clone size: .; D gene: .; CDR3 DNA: TGTGCCAGCACGCTCGTAGGTAGCTCCTACGAGCAGTACTTC; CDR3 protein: CASTLVGSSYEQYF
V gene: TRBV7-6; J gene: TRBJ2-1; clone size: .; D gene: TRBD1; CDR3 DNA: TGTGCCAGCAGCTTACAATCAGGGTTAGGGGGCAGTGAGCAGTTCTTC; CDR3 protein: CASSLQSGLGGSEQFF